This T cell receptor (beta chain) derives from a study of blood T cell repertoires in COVID-19. Study as a whole: From T cells, B-cell-depleted T cells, or PBMCs came the material, which was cDNA or gDNA.

V lost 0 bases to trimming and J lost 7 bases, with 12 bases between them. This CDR3 has 14 residues. CDR1 KGHSH and CDR2 LQKENI come from the germline V gene. Repertoires were generated with immunoSEQ multiplex PCR, while TCRdb's copy carries only in-frame clones and drops some. This table has 280,000 or so clones, 88% appearing once. This clonotype originated in a man younger than 35 with active or convalescent COVID-19. Sequenced input: peripheral blood. This chain connects TRBV18 to TRBJ1-2, with unresolved D. CDR3 bases: TGTGCCAGCTCACCACCGGGCCCCCGGGGTGGCTACACCTTC. Its protein product is CASSPPGPRGGYTF.